A single sample gave rise to the 11 T cell receptor beta chains below, sequenced in a study of cytomegalovirus exposure and HLA in healthy donors. With 60 Vbeta and 13 Jbeta primers, the PCR was carried out. Produced via immunoSEQ multiplex PCR; TCRdb's table is partial and in-frame only. This table holds 65,000 to 85,000 clones, about 78% found once. Sequenced sample: PBMCs. The receptor set was obtained from a woman aged 35 to 49 in good health and CMV-seropositive.

The chain has TRBV15 and TRBJ2-5, with a tentative D call TRBD1 (5 bases). The end of the DNA aligns better with TRBJ2-7, so the J call may be wrong. Germline CDR1 is LNHNV and CDR2 is YYDKDF (reference sequence). The CDR3 sequence is 15 residues long. The DNA of the CDR3 is TGTGCCACCAGCAGGCCCCCAGGGAATTCCTACGAGCAGTACTTC. Its protein is CATSRPPGNSYEQYF.

The chain carries TRBV7-2 and TRBJ1-2, with unresolved D. V lost 8 bases and J lost 8, with 9 bases in between. Germline CDR1 SGHTA, CDR2 FQGNSA. The CDR3 covers 10 residues. The CDR3 is CASYAGGYTF. The CDR3, as DNA: TGTGCCAGCTACGCAGGCGGCTACACCTTC.

The V gene is TRBV5-1, the J gene TRBJ2-1; a possible D gene is TRBD1 (6 bases). In germline, CDR1 is SGHRS, CDR2 YFSETQ. CDR3 length: 13 amino acids. Between the trimmed V and J ends, which lost 5 bases and 6 bases, there was a span of 12 bases. The CDR3: CASRPRGGNEQFF. CDR3 nucleotide sequence: TGCGCCAGCAGACCCCGAGGGGGCAATGAGCAGTTCTTC.

The chain combines TRBV4-1 with TRBJ2-7, with D possibly TRBD2 on 7 matching bases. CDR3 length equals 15 residues. Trimming left V 1 base short and J 6 bases short, with 16 bases between. Germline V gene lookup returns CDR1 MGHRA and CDR2 YSYEKL. CDR3 loop: CASSQGRRGGFEQYF. The CDR3, as DNA: TGCGCCAGCAGCCAAGGTCGCAGGGGAGGGTTCGAGCAGTACTTC.

The genes are TRBV7-9 and TRBJ1-2; the D gene is possibly TRBD1 (5 bases). Germline V gene data show CDR1 as SEHNR and CDR2 as FQNEAQ (reference sequence). The ends were cut back, 4 bases at V and 0 bases at J, with 15 bases in the middle. The CDR3 totals 16 residues. The CDR3 nucleotides are TGTGCCAGCAGCTACCCAGGGTCTATGGCTAACTATGGCTACACCTTC. Its translation: CASSYPGSMANYGYTF.

This rearrangement joins TRBV6-5 to TRBJ1-6; 7 nucleotides agree with TRBD1. With V trimmed by 2 bases and J by 8 bases, 6 bases remained unmatched. CDR1 is MNHEY and CDR2 is SVGAGI in the germline V gene. The CDR3 contains 15 residues. The CDR3 coding sequence is TGTGCCAGCAGTTACGACCCAACAGGGGATTCACCCCTCCACTTT. Protein sequence: CASSYDPTGDSPLHF.

The chain joins TRBV6-1 to TRBJ2-7, with unresolved D. The CDR3 spans 11 residues. CDR1 and CDR2 from the germline V gene are MNHNS and SASEGT. V dropped 2 bases and J dropped 4 bases, with 3 bases sitting between them. The chain's CDR3 is CASSEQYEQYF. CDR3 sequence (DNA): TGTGCCAGCAGTGAACAGTACGAGCAGTACTTC.

The V and J genes are TRBV20-1 and TRBJ1-2; D is ambiguous. Germline V gene sequence: CDR1 DFQATT, CDR2 SNEGSKA (reference sequence). V was shortened by 6 bases and J by 5 bases, with 10 bases between the two germline ends. The CDR3 is 11 amino acids. CDR3 sequence: CSAPLEYGYTF. CDR3 bases: TGCAGTGCCCCCCTGGAGTATGGCTACACCTTC.

This clone was seen a few times. The DNA for the CDR3 is TGCGCCAGCAGCCAAGTTCCCGGGCAGGGGGCGCACAATGAGCAGTTCTTC. As protein: CASSQVPGQGAHNEQFF. The V call is TRBV4-3, the J call TRBJ2-1; TRBD1 matches at 8 bases. Germline CDR1 is LGHNA and CDR2 is YSLEER. The CDR3 loop spans 17 amino acids. J gave up 5 bases and V 1 base, and 10 bases lay outside the gene matches.

This chain connects TRBV5-4 to TRBJ2-5; perhaps TRBD1 as D (6 bases). Germline values: CDR1 SGHNT, CDR2 YYREEE (reference sequence). The CDR3 has 13 amino acids. V lost 5 bases and J 5 bases, leaving 13 bases between the germline ends. CDR3: CASSFTGQETQYF. The CDR3 coding sequence is TGTGCCAGCAGTTTTACAGGGCAGGAGACCCAGTACTTC.

The chain employs TRBV7-2 and TRBJ2-5; a weak D match, TRBD1 (5 bases). Trimming left V 0 bases short and J 11 bases short, with 13 bases between. The length of the CDR3 is 13 residues. Germline CDR1 SGHTA, CDR2 FQGNSA. CDR3 in amino acids: CASSLAQGTEQYF. The CDR3 DNA reads TGTGCCAGCAGCTTAGCGCAGGGTACGGAGCAGTACTTC.